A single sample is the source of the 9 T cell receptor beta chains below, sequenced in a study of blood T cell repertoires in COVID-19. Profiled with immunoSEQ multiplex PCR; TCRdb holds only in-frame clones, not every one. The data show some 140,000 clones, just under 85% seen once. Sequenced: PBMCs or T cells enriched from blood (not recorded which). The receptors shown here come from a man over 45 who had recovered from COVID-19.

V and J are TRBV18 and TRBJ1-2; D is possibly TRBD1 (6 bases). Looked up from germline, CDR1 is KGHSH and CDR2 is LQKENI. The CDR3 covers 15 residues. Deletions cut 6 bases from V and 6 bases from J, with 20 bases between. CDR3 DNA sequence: TGTGCCAGCTCGGAACTTTCACAGGGCCGCGATGGCTACACCTTC. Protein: CASSELSQGRDGYTF.

CDR3 nucleotides: TGTGCCAGCTCACCAGGGGCAGGGGGACGAGAAAAACTGTTTTTT. Protein sequence: CASSPGAGGREKLFF. The chain has TRBV18 and TRBJ1-4; the match to TRBD1 covers 7 bases. Trimming removed 2 bases from V and 8 bases from J; junction bases left unmatched: 8. Per germline, CDR1 KGHSH and CDR2 LQKENI. This CDR3 has 15 residues. Supplemented by reference TRBV18 and TRBJ1-4, the full variable domain reads NAGVMQNPRHLVRRRGQEARLRCSPMKGHSHVYWYRQLPEEGLKFMVYLQKENIIDESGMPKERFSAEFPKEGPSILRIQQVVRGDSAAYFCASSPGAGGREKLFFGSGTQLSVL.

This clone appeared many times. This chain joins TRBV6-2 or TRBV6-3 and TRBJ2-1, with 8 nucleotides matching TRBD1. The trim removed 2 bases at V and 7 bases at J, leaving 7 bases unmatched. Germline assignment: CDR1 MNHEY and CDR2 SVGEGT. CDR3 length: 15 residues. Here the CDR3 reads CASSYRAGGLNEQFF. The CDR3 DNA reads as TGTGCCAGCAGTTACCGGGCAGGGGGCCTTAATGAGCAGTTCTTC.

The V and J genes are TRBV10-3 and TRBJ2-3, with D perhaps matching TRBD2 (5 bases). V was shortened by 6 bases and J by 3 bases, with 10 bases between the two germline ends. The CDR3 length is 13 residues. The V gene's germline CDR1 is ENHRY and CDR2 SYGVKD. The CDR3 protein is CAIRVGETDTQYF. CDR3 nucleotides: TGTGCCATCAGGGTCGGGGAAACAGATACGCAGTATTTT.

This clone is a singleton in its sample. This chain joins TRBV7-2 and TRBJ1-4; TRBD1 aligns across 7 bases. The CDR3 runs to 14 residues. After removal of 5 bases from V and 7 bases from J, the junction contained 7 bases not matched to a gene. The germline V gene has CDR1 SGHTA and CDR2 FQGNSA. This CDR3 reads CASSEGARSEKLFF. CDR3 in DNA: TGTGCCAGCAGCGAGGGGGCGCGAAGTGAAAAACTGTTTTTT.

CDR3 nucleotides: TGTGCCAGCAGCTCCCAGGGTTCTACTGGGGCCAACGTCCTGACTTTC. It encodes CASSSQGSTGANVLTF. V gene TRBV5-4 combines with J gene TRBJ2-6; D perhaps matches TRBD1 (5 bases). Germline lookup yields CDR1 SGHNT and CDR2 YYREEE (reference sequence). There are 16 residues in the CDR3. Deletions cut 3 bases from V and 2 bases from J, with 12 bases between.

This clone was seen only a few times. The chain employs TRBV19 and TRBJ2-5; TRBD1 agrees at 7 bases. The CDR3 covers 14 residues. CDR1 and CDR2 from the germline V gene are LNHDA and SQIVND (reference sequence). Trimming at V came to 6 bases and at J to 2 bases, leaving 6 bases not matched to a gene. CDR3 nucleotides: TGTGCCAGTAGCACATGGGACAGACAAGAGACCCAGTACTTC. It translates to CASSTWDRQETQYF.

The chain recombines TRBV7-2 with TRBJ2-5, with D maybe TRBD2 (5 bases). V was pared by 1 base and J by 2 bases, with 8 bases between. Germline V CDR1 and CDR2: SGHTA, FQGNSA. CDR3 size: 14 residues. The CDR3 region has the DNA TGTGCCAGCAGCTTAGGACGGGAACAAGAGACCCAGTACTTC. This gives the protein CASSLGREQETQYF. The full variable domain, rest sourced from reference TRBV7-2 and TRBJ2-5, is GAGVSQSPSNKVTEKGKDVELRCDPISGHTALYWYRQSLGQGLEFLIYFQGNSAPDKSGLPSDRFSAERTGGSVSTLTIQRTQQEDSAVYLCASSLGREQETQYFGPGTRLLVL.

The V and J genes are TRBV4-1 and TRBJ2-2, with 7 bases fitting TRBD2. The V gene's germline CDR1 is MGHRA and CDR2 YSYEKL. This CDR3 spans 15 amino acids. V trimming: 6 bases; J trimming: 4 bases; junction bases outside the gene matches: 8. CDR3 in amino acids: CASREGLVGTGELFF. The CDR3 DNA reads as TGCGCCAGCAGGGAAGGACTAGTTGGCACCGGGGAGCTGTTTTTT.